Following are 16 T cell receptor beta chains from one sample sequenced in a study of T cell responses to AZD1222 COVID-19 vaccine. Libraries were prepared by immunoSEQ multiplex PCR; TCRdb keeps only in-frame clonotypes and omits some of them. Of roughly 150,000 clones listed, more than 85% were seen once; the top ten hold more than 3%. Sequences were derived from peripheral blood, sampled on day 0 of AZD1222 vaccination. These receptors came from an adult in good health.

The rearrangement joins TRBV30 to TRBJ1-5; D perhaps matches TRBD1 (6 bases). CDR3 length: 16 amino acids. The germline V gene encodes CDR1 GTSNPN and CDR2 SVGIG (reference sequence). V was pared by 0 bases and J by 7 bases, with 19 bases between. As DNA, the CDR3 is TGTGCCTGGAGTGTCCGGAGGGGGGGGCTACAACAGCCCCAGCATTTT. This encodes CAWSVRRGGLQQPQHF.

V is TRBV2 and J is TRBJ1-2; TRBD1 matches at 7 bases. The V gene's germline CDR1 is SNHLY and CDR2 FYNNEI. V trimming: 0 bases; J trimming: 0 bases; junction bases outside the gene matches: 1. The CDR3 contains 15 residues. The CDR3 here is CASSEAGTANYGYTF. CDR3 sequence (DNA): TGTGCCAGCAGTGAAGCAGGGACAGCTAACTATGGCTACACCTTC.

This clone was counted once. The chain links TRBV19 to TRBJ1-5; no clear D gene. This CDR3 region has 16 residues. V lost 4 bases, J lost 1 base, and 14 bases lay in between. Per germline, CDR1 LNHDA and CDR2 SQIVND (reference sequence). The CDR3 sequence is CASSRRQVPSNQPQHF. The CDR3, as DNA: TGTGCCAGTAGTAGACGACAAGTGCCCAGCAATCAGCCCCAGCATTTT.

The chain uses TRBV14 and TRBJ2-5; D may match TRBD1 or TRBD2 (5 bases each). This CDR3 has 16 residues. V gave up 4 bases and J gave up 0 bases, with 15 bases separating them. CDR1 is SGHDN and CDR2 is FVKESK in the germline V gene. CDR3: CASSLRGVANQETQYF. CDR3 bases: TGTGCCAGCAGCCTTCGAGGGGTGGCCAACCAAGAGACCCAGTACTTC.

The CDR3 coding sequence is TGCGCCAGCAGCCTCGGCAATGAAAAACTGTTTTTT. Its translation is CASSLGNEKLFF. The chain joins TRBV4-1 to TRBJ1-4; D gene uncertain. Trimming stripped 4 bases from V and 5 bases from J, with 5 bases between. The length of the CDR3 is 12 residues. The germline CDR1 and CDR2 sequences are MGHRA and YSYEKL.

This clone appeared once. This rearrangement joins TRBV27 to TRBJ1-6; maybe TRBD1 (6 bases). Per germline, CDR1 MNHEY and CDR2 SMNVEV (reference sequence). There are 19 residues in the CDR3. V was shortened by 2 bases and J by 2 bases, with 19 bases between the two germline ends. This CDR3 is CASSLMGRGFIPYNSPLHF. As DNA, the CDR3 is TGTGCCAGCAGTTTAATGGGCAGGGGTTTTATCCCCTATAATTCACCCCTCCACTTT.

Comment on this clone: Relative to the germline gene, one junction end is altered; a read error may explain this. This chain connects TRBV19 to TRBJ1-3; no clear D gene. The CDR3 has 14 amino acids. Germline V CDR1 and CDR2: LNHDA, SQIVND (reference sequence). DNA for the CDR3: TGTGCCAGTAGCATAGGAGGTTCTGGAAACACCATATATTTT. Encoded protein: CASSIGGSGNTIYF.

The chain joins TRBV19 to TRBJ1-5; D might be TRBD1 (5 bases). Trimming removed 5 bases at V and 2 bases at J, with 16 bases between. In germline, CDR1 is LNHDA, CDR2 SQIVND (reference sequence). The CDR3 totals 16 residues. The CDR3 sequence: CASSYWGLQGNQPQHF. The CDR3 bases are TGTGCCAGTAGTTATTGGGGACTTCAGGGCAATCAGCCCCAGCATTTT.

The rearrangement joins TRBV1 to TRBJ2-1; whether TRBD2, the table's D call, matches the DNA was not checked. TRBV1 is designated a pseudogene. This CDR3 region has 16 residues. The CDR3 DNA sequence: TGCACCAGCAGCCAAGATGGGACTAGCGGGAGCAATGAGCAGTTCTTC. Translation gives CTSSQDGTSGSNEQFF.

The chain carries TRBV6-5 and TRBJ1-1, with D perhaps matching TRBD1 (5 bases). In germline, CDR1 is MNHEY, CDR2 SVGAGI. The CDR3 contains 13 residues. Trimming removed 6 bases from V and 4 bases from J, with 12 bases in between. Here the CDR3 reads CASRPLGATEAFF. CDR3 coding DNA: TGTGCCAGCAGACCCCTTGGGGCCACTGAAGCTTTCTTT.

V usage is TRBV3-1 (or the pseudogene TRBV3-2) and J usage is TRBJ1-2; D is possibly TRBD1 (6 bases). Germline CDR1 and CDR2: LGHDT and YNNKEL (reference sequence). V gave up 2 bases and J gave up 0 bases, with 19 bases separating them. This CDR3 spans 18 amino acids. CDR3 bases: TGTGCCAGCAGCCAAATGAGCAGACCCGGGACAACTAACTATGGCTACACCTTC. The encoded protein is CASSQMSRPGTTNYGYTF.

This rearrangement joins TRBV19 to TRBJ2-1; D is unresolved. Trimming removed 7 bases from V and 5 bases from J, with 9 bases in between. Germline CDR1 reads LNHDA; CDR2 reads SQIVND (reference sequence). CDR3 length equals 12 residues. CDR3 sequence reads: CASTALNNEQFF. CDR3 DNA: TGTGCCAGTACCGCCTTAAACAATGAGCAGTTCTTC. Variable domain in full (rest from reference TRBV19 and TRBJ2-1): DGGITQSPKYLFRKEGQNVTLSCEQNLNHDAMYWYRQDPGQGLRLIYYSQIVNDFQKGDIAEGYSVSREKKESFPLTVTSAQKNPTAFYLCASTALNNEQFFGPGTRLTVL.

The V gene is TRBV11-2, the J gene TRBJ2-3; TRBD2 matches 14 bases. This CDR3 contains 16 residues. The J segment lost 5 bases and the V segment lost 5 bases, leaving 6 bases of the junction unmatched. The V gene's germline CDR1 is SGHAT and CDR2 FQNNGV. In DNA, the CDR3 is TGTGCCAGCAGCCCGGGACTAGCGGGAGTTAGAGATACGCAGTATTTT. Its translation is CASSPGLAGVRDTQYF.

The chain carries TRBV10-3 and TRBJ2-3, with D possibly called TRBD1 or TRBD2 (6 bases each). Germline V gene sequence: CDR1 ENHRY, CDR2 SYGVKD. V was shortened by 6 bases and J by 6 bases, with 19 bases between the two germline ends. The CDR3 runs 15 residues. CDR3 amino acids: CAIREGGPRTDTQYF. CDR3 in DNA: TGTGCCATCAGAGAAGGGGGGCCCCGGACGGATACGCAGTATTTT.

The CDR3 region has the DNA TGCGCCAGCAGCTCTCACACAGATACGCAGTATTTT. Amino acids: CASSSHTDTQYF. The chain recombines TRBV5-1 with TRBJ2-3, with unresolved D. From germline, CDR1 is SGHRS and CDR2 YFSETQ. V lost 3 bases to trimming and J lost 2 bases, with 4 bases between them. The CDR3 loop spans 12 amino acids.

V and J are TRBV24-1 and TRBJ1-5; D uncertain. The CDR3 is 16 amino acids. In germline, CDR1 is KGHDR, CDR2 SFDVKD. The ends were cut back, 9 bases at V and 2 bases at J, with 19 bases in the middle. CDR3 sequence: CATSVGAGSGNQPQHF. In DNA, the CDR3 is TGTGCCACCTCCGTGGGCGCGGGGAGCGGCAATCAGCCCCAGCATTTT.